This is a list of T cell receptor beta chains from one sample in a study of T cell changes during pregnancy in multiple sclerosis. TCRdb keeps only in-frame clones here, not all; method: immunoSEQ multiplex PCR. The sample holds 80,000 to 100,000 clones, around 91% seen once. Here the sequenced sample was peripheral blood, taken after pregnancy. These receptors came from a female donor in good health, enrolled as a control in a pregnancy study. Both conserved end residues are part of each CDR3. The D gene is left open where the match is weak. Not all rows give a size; the values are once, few, many and, for expanded clones, a class.

d_call	v_call	clone_size	j_call	cdr3_length	cdr3_nt	cdr3_aa
TRBD1	TRBV19	NA	TRBJ2-2	16	TGTGCCAGTAGTATAGACAAGACAGGGGGCACCGGGGAGCTGTTTTTT	CASSIDKTGGTGELFF
NA	TRBV7-9	NA	TRBJ1-1	12	TGTGCCAGCTCCCGGGGGAACACTGAAGCTTTCTTT	CASSRGNTEAFF
NA	TRBV15	once	TRBJ2-7	15	TGTGCCACCAGCAGAGAAGACGTCCGCCTCGGGGAGCAGTACTTC	CATSREDVRLGEQYF
TRBD1	TRBV7-9	NA	TRBJ1-6	15	TGTGCCAGCAGCCCAGACAGGGGTTTCAATTCACCCCTCCACTTT	CASSPDRGFNSPLHF
TRBD2	TRBV10-3	once	TRBJ2-5	11	TGTGCTTCCCGGGGGGGGGAGACCCAGTACTTC	CASRGGETQYF
NA	TRBV5-4	NA	TRBJ1-1	12	TGTGCCAGCAGCTTAGGGAACGGGGTAGCTTTCTTT	CASSLGNGVAFF
NA	TRBV9	NA	TRBJ2-1	18	TGTGCCAGCAGCGTCTCTCTGGCCAGGGAGGGAGGGGGCAATGAGCAGTTCTTC	CASSVSLAREGGGNEQFF
NA	TRBV15	few	TRBJ2-5	15	TGTGCCACCAGCAGAGCTGGCGACAGCACGGAGACCCAGTACTTC	CATSRAGDSTETQYF
NA	TRBV7-9	NA	TRBJ1-5	16	TGTGCCAGCAGCAGCTCGATCCGGGACACTTATCAGCCCCAGCATTTT	CASSSSIRDTYQPQHF
NA	TRBV7-9	few	TRBJ1-1	13	TGTGCCAGCATCGAACGAGGGAACACTGAAGCTTTCTTT	CASIERGNTEAFF
TRBD1	TRBV4-3	NA	TRBJ2-2	17	TGCGCCAGCAGCCAAGACCGGGACAGGGGGCAAGGCGGGGAGCTGTTTTTT	CASSQDRDRGQGGELFF
NA	TRBV7-9	once	TRBJ2-3	12	TGTGCCAGCAGCTCCGCGCTGGATACGCAGTATTTT	CASSSALDTQYF
TRBD1	TRBV15	NA	TRBJ1-1	15	TGTGCCACCAGCAGAGATCAAAACAGGGGCGCTGAAGCTTTCTTT	CATSRDQNRGAEAFF
NA	TRBV6-6	NA	TRBJ2-1	14	TGTGCCAGCAGCTTCAGGGTTGGATGGGATGAGCAGTTCTTC	CASSFRVGWDEQFF
TRBD1	TRBV7-7	NA	TRBJ2-5	16	TGTGCTAGCAGCTTGGGGACAGGGGGTATTATGGAGACCCAGTACTTC	CASSLGTGGIMETQYF
NA	TRBV5-8	once	TRBJ1-3	12	TGTGCCAGCAGCTTGGTTGTGGGCCACATATATTTT	CASSLVVGHIYF
TRBD1	TRBV5-1	NA	TRBJ1-1	14	TGCGCCAGCAGCTGGACAGGGGTGAACACTGAAGCTTTCTTT	CASSWTGVNTEAFF
TRBD2	TRBV5-1	NA	TRBJ2-3	15	TGCGCCAGCAGCTTATACGGGGGGACCACAGATACGCAGTATTTT	CASSLYGGTTDTQYF
NA	TRBV4-3	NA	TRBJ1-1	14	TGCGCCAGCAGCCAAGTATCCGGGAACACTGAAGCTTTCTTT	CASSQVSGNTEAFF
TRBD2	TRBV19	NA	TRBJ2-1	16	TGTGCCAGTAGTATAGGCCTAGCGGGGCGATACAATGAGCAGTTCTTC	CASSIGLAGRYNEQFF
NA	TRBV28	NA	TRBJ1-5	16	TGTGCCAGCAGCCGCTCCGAGTGGGCTAGCAATCAGCCCCAGCATTTT	CASSRSEWASNQPQHF
TRBD1	TRBV29-1	large	TRBJ1-1	14	TGCAGCGTGATGGGGACAGGGGGCGGCACTGAAGCTTTCTTT	CSVMGTGGGTEAFF
NA	TRBV2	NA	TRBJ2-1	17	TGTGCCAGCAGCCCCCCCTGGCGCTACAGCTCCTACAATGAGCAGTTCTTC	CASSPPWRYSSYNEQFF
TRBD2	TRBV6-4	NA	TRBJ2-3	18	TGTGCCAGCAGTGACATGGCTAGCGGGGGGGCCGGGTCAGATACGCAGTATTTT	CASSDMASGGAGSDTQYF
NA	TRBV20-1	NA	TRBJ1-1	11	TGCAGTGTATTAGGGGACACTGAAGCTTTCTTT	CSVLGDTEAFF
TRBD1	TRBV6-1	NA	TRBJ1-2	10	TGTGCCAGCAGTGAGGGACAGGAAACCTTC	CASSEGQETF
NA	TRBV7-2	NA	TRBJ2-5	16	TGTGCCAGCAGCTTAGCGTCTGCGGGTGCCCAAGGGACCCAGTACTTC	CASSLASAGAQGTQYF
NA	TRBV4-3	NA	TRBJ2-1	16	TGCGCCAGCAGCCAAGGGTCGGGGAGCTCCTACAATGAGCAGTTCTTC	CASSQGSGSSYNEQFF
NA	TRBV4-1	once	TRBJ2-3	15	TGCGCCAGCAGCCAAAGTTACAGCAGCACAGATACGCAGTATTTT	CASSQSYSSTDTQYF
TRBD2	TRBV7-9	NA	TRBJ2-7	14	TGTGCCAGCAGCCGGACTAGCGGGGGCAGCGAGCAGTACTTC	CASSRTSGGSEQYF
TRBD1	TRBV6-6	NA	TRBJ1-1	15	TGTGCCAGCAGTTTCCCACAGGGGAAGGGGTCTGAAGCTTTCTTT	CASSFPQGKGSEAFF
TRBD1	TRBV28	NA	TRBJ1-2	16	TGTGCCAGCAGTTCGGGATCAGGGGGCATGAACTATGGCTACACCTTC	CASSSGSGGMNYGYTF